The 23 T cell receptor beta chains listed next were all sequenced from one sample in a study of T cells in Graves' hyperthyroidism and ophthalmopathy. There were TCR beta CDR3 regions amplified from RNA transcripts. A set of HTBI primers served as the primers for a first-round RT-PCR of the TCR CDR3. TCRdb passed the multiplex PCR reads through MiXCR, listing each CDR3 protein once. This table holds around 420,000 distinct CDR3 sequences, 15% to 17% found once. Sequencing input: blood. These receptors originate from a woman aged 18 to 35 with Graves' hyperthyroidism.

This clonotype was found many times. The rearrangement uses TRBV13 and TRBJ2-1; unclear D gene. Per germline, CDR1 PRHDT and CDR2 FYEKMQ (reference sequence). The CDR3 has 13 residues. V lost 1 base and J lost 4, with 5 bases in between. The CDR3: CASSLARYNEQFF. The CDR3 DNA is TGTGCCAGCAGCTTAGCGAGGTACAATGAGCAGTTCTTC.

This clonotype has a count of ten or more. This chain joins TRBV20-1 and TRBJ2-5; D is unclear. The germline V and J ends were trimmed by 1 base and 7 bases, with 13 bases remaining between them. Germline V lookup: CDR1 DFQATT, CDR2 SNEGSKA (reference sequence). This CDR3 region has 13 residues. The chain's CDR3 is CSARVGRVGTQYF. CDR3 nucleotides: TGCAGTGCTAGAGTAGGACGAGTCGGGACCCAGTACTTC.

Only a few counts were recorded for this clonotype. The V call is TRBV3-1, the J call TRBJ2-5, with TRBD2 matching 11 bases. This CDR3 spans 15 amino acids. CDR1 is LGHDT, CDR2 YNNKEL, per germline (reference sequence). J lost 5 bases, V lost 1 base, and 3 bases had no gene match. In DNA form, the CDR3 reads TGTGCCAGCAGCCAAGTGACTAGCGGGACGGAGACCCAGTACTTC. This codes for CASSQVTSGTETQYF.

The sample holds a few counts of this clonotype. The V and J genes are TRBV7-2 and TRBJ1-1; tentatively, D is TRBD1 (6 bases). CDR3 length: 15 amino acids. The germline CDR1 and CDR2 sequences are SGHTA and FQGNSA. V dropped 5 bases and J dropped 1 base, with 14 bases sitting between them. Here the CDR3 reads CASSGRTGQNTEAFF. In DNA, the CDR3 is TGTGCCAGCAGCGGACGTACGGGACAGAACACTGAAGCTTTCTTT.

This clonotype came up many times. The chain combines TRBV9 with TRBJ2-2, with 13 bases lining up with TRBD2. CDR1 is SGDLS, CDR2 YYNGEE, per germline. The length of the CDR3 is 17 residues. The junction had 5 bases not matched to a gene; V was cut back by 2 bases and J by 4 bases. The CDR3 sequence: CASSVTSGGSGTGELFF. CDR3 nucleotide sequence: TGTGCCAGCAGCGTGACTAGCGGGGGGTCGGGCACCGGGGAGCTGTTTTTT.

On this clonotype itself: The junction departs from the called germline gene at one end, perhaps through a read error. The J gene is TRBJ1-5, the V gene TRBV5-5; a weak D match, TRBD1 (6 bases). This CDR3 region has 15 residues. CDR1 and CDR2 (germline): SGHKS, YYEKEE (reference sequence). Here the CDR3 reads CASGLGGASNQPQHF. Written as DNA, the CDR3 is TGTGCCAGCGGCTTGGGGGGGGCTAGCAATCAGCCCCAGCATTTT.

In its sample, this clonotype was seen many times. CDR3 coding DNA: TGCGCCAGCAGCTCGCAACCGGGCGGAAAGAACACTGAAGCTTTCTTT. Its protein product is CASSSQPGGKNTEAFF. V is TRBV5-1 and J is TRBJ1-1; D gene unclear. Between the trimmed V and J ends, which lost 3 bases and 1 base, there was a span of 16 bases. The CDR3 has 16 residues. CDR1 is SGHRS, CDR2 YFSETQ, per germline.

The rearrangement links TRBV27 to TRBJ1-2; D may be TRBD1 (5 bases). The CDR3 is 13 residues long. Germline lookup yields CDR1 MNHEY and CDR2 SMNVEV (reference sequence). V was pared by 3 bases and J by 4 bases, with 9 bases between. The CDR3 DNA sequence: TGTGCCAGCAGTTTTGTTGGGGCCTATGGCTACACCTTC. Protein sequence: CASSFVGAYGYTF.

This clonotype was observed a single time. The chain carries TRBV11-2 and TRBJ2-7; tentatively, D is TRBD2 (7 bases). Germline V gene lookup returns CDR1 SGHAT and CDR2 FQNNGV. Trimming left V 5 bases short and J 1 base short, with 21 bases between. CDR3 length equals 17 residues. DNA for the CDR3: TGTGCCAGCAGCCCTCTTAGGAGGGGGGGAGGGTCCTACGAGCAGTACTTC. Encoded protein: CASSPLRRGGGSYEQYF.

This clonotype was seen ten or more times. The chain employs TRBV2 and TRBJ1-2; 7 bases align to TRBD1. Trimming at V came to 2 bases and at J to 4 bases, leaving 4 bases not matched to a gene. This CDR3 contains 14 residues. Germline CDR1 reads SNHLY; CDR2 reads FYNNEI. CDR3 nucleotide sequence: TGTGCCAGCAGTGAATGGACAGGCGGCTATGGCTACACCTTC. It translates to CASSEWTGGYGYTF.

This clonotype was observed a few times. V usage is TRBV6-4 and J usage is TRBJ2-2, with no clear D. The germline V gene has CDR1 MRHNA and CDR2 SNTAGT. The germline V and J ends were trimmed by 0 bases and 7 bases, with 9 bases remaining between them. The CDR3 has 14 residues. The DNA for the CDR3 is TGTGCCAGCAGTGACTCATTGGGTATCGGGGAGCTGTTTTTT. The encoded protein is CASSDSLGIGELFF.

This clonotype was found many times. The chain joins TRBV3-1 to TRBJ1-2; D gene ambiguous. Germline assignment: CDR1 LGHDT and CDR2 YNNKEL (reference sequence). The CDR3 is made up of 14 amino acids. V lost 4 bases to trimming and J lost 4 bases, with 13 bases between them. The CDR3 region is CASSRDTFGYGYTF. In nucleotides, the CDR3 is TGTGCCAGCAGCCGAGACACATTTGGCTATGGCTACACCTTC.

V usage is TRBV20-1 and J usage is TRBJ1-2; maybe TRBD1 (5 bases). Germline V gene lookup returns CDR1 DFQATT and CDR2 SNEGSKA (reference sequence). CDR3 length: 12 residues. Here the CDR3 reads CRAGPINPAYTF. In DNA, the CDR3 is TGCAGAGCAGGGCCTATTAACCCGGCCTACACCTTC.

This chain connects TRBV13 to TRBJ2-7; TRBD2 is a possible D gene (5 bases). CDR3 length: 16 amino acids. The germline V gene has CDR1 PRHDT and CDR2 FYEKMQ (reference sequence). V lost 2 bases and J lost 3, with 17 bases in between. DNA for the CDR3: TGTGCCAGCAGCTTACGAGGACTCGCAGCAAACTACGAGCAGTACTTC. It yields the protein CASSLRGLAANYEQYF.

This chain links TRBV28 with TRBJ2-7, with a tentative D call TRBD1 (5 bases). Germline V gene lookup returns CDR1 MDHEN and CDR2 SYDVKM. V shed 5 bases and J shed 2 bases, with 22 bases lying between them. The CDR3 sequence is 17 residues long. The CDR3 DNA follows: TGTGCCAGCAGTACCCGTTACAGGCGAGTAGTTCCCTACGAGCAGTACTTC. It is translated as CASSTRYRRVVPYEQYF.

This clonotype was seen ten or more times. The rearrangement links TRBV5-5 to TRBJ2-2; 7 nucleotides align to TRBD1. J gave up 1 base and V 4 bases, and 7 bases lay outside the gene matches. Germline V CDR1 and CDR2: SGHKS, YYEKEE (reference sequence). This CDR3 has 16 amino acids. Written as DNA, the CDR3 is TGTGCCAGCAGCCTGACCGGGACAGTGAACACCGGGGAGCTGTTTTTT. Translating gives CASSLTGTVNTGELFF.

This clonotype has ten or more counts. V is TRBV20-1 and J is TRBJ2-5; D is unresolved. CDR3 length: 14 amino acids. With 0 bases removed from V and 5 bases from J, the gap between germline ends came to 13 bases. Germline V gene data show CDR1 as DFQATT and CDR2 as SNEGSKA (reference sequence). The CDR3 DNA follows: TGCAGTGCTAGAGATATCTGGTATAGGGAGACCCAGTACTTC. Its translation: CSARDIWYRETQYF.

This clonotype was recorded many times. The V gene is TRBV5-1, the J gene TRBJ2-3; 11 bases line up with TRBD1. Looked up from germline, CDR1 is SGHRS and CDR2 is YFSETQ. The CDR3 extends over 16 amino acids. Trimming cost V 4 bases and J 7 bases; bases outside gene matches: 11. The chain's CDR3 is CASSLNLDRGQNTQYF. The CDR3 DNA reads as TGCGCCAGCAGCCTCAACCTGGACAGGGGGCAAAATACGCAGTATTTT.

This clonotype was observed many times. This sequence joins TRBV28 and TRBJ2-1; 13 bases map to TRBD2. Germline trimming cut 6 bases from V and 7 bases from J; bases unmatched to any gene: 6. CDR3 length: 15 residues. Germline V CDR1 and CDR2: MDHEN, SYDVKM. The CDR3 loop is CASRLLAGGSNEQFF. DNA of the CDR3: TGTGCCAGCAGGTTACTAGCGGGAGGGAGTAATGAGCAGTTCTTC.

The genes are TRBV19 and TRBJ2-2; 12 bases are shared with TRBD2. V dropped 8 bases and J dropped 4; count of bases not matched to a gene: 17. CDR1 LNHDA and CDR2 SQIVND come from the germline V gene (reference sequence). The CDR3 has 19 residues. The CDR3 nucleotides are TGTGCCAGTGACCCAACTAATCTAGCGGGAGGGGTCGTCACCGGGGAGCTGTTTTTT. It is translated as CASDPTNLAGGVVTGELFF.

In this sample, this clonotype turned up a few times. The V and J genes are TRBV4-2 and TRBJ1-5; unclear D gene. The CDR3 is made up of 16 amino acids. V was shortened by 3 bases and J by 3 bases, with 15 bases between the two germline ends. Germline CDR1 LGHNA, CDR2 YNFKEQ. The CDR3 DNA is TGTGCCAGCAGCCAGGTTCGGGAGTTCGTCAATCAGCCCCAGCATTTT. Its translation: CASSQVREFVNQPQHF.

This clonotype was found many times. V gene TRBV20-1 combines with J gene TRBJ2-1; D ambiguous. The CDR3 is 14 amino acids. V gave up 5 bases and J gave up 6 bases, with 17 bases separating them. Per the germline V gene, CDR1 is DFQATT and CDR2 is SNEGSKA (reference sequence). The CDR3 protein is CSASLGYPPNEQFF. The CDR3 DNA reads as TGCAGTGCTTCCCTCGGGTACCCCCCCAATGAGCAGTTCTTC.

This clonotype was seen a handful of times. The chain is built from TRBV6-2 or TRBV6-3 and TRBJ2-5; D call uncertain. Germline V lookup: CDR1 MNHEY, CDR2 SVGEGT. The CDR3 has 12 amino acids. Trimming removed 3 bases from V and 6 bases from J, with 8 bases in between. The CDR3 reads CASSYSQKTQYF. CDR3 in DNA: TGTGCCAGCAGTTATTCGCAGAAGACCCAGTACTTC.